These T cell receptor beta chains were read from a single sample in a study of shared clonotypes between healthy human individuals. The protocol was immunoSEQ multiplex PCR, while the TCRdb copy is restricted to in-frame clones and leaves out a portion. The data show about a million clones, 70% to 80% seen once. The sample comprised memory CD4+ T cells from PBMCs. Receptor source: a man aged 18-30 years in good health. Some clones in this sample may be carry-over from other donors' samples. CDR3s include the opening cysteine and the closing phenylalanine or tryptophan. The order of the fields is D gene, clone size, V gene, J gene, CDR3 DNA, CDR3 protein. A D gene is named only where the DNA matches it firmly. Not all rows give a size; the values are once, few, many and, for expanded clones, a class.

>.|.|TRBV6-1|TRBJ1-2
TGTGCCAGCAGTCCGAGCAGGGTTAATGGCTACACCTTC
CASSPSRVNGYTF
>.|.|TRBV7-3|TRBJ2-3
TGTGCCAGCAGCTTAAGTCGTGCGTACACAGATACGCAGTATTTT
CASSLSRAYTDTQYF
>.|few|TRBV28|TRBJ1-1
TGTGCCAGCAGCCCTCGGGGGAGGGCGAACACTGAAGCTTTCTTT
CASSPRGRANTEAFF
>.|few|TRBV10-3|TRBJ2-3
TGTGCCATCAGTGGCTCCTACCCTGGCGATACGCAGTATTTT
CAISGSYPGDTQYF
>.|.|TRBV11-2|TRBJ1-2
TGTGCCAGCAGCTTAGATGGACTGGCGAACTATGGCTACACCTTC
CASSLDGLANYGYTF
>TRBD1|.|TRBV4-3|TRBJ1-1
TGCGCCAGCAGCCAAGATGGGAGGGACAGGATTGATTTCTTT
CASSQDGRDRIDFF
>.|many|TRBV28|TRBJ1-2
TGTGCCAGCAGGTATCGGGGGACGCCGGGGGGCTACACCTTC
CASRYRGTPGGYTF
>.|.|TRBV11-2|TRBJ2-7
TGTGCCAGCAGCTTAGCGGGGGCATGGAGTAACGAGCAGTACTTC
CASSLAGAWSNEQYF
>.|.|TRBV9|TRBJ2-7
TGTGCCAGCAGCGCGCAGTGGGGGTACTACGACGAGCAGTACTTC
CASSAQWGYYDEQYF
>.|.|TRBV30|TRBJ1-3
TGTGCCTGGGCAGACCAAAACACCATATATTTT
CAWADQNTIYF
>.|.|TRBV6-1|TRBJ1-5
TGTGCCAGCAGTGAAAGGGGGGCGAATAGCAATCAGCCCCAGCATTTT
CASSERGANSNQPQHF
>TRBD2|.|TRBV10-1|TRBJ2-5
TGCGCCAGCAGTGGAGGACTAGCGGGAGTTGAGACCCAGTACTTC
CASSGGLAGVETQYF
>.|.|TRBV7-9|TRBJ2-3
TGTGCCAGCAGCTTAGCGGGAAAGGGGAAAGATACGCAGTATTTT
CASSLAGKGKDTQYF
>.|.|TRBV27|TRBJ2-1
TGTGCCAGCAGTTTATCGCCCCAGTCTAGAGAGCAGTTCTTC
CASSLSPQSREQFF
>.|.|TRBV10-1|TRBJ2-2
TGCGCCAGCGGACGGGGCGGCACCGGGGAGCTGTTTTTT
CASGRGGTGELFF
>.|.|TRBV7-6|TRBJ2-1
TGTGCCAGCAGCTTAGCGCCCAGCAGAGCCCTCAATGAGCAGTTCTTC
CASSLAPSRALNEQFF
>.|once|TRBV5-4|TRBJ2-7
TGTGCCAGCAGCTTGGAAGGGGGGCGCCGTACCTACGAGCAGTACTTC
CASSLEGGRRTYEQYF
>TRBD1|.|TRBV27|TRBJ1-2
TGTGCCAGCAGGTCCAACAGGGGGGTCGGCTACACCTTC
CASRSNRGVGYTF
>TRBD2|.|TRBV18|TRBJ2-7
TGTGCCAGCTCACCCGGGGGACTACCCTACGAGCAGTACTTC
CASSPGGLPYEQYF
>.|.|TRBV7-2|TRBJ1-3
TGTGCCAGCAGCTTGACGGTGGGACCTGGAAACACCATATATTTT
CASSLTVGPGNTIYF
>.|few|TRBV15|TRBJ1-1
TGTGCCACCAGCAGCCTGACAGTGAACACTGAAGCTTTCTTT
CATSSLTVNTEAFF
>.|.|TRBV30|TRBJ2-2
TGTGCCTGGAGTGGTGGTGGCACCGGGGAGCTGTTTTTT
CAWSGGGTGELFF
>.|.|TRBV6-4|TRBJ1-1
TGTGCCAGCACCAATTGCTGGGAGGGGGACACTGAAGCTTTCTTT
CASTNCWEGDTEAFF
>.|.|TRBV6-1|TRBJ1-4
TGTGCCAGCAGTGGTGGTGCAACTAATGAAAAACTGTTTTTT
CASSGGATNEKLFF
>TRBD2|.|TRBV4-3|TRBJ2-7
TGCGCCAGCAGCCAAGATATCACTAGCGGTAACTACGAGCAGTACTTC
CASSQDITSGNYEQYF
>TRBD1|few|TRBV7-2|TRBJ2-7
TGTGCCAGCAGCTCGGACAGGTCCTACGAGCAGTACTTC
CASSSDRSYEQYF
>.|.|TRBV10-2|TRBJ2-2
TGCGCCAGCAAGAAGGACACCAACACCGGGGAGCTGTTTTTT
CASKKDTNTGELFF
>TRBD2|.|TRBV7-2|TRBJ2-1
TGTGCCAGCAGCCCGACTAGCCGTAGCTCCTACAATGAGCAGTTCTTC
CASSPTSRSSYNEQFF
>TRBD1|.|TRBV7-3|TRBJ1-1
TGTGCCAGTTCACAGGGGATGGGTAACACTGAAGCTTTCTTT
CASSQGMGNTEAFF
>.|.|TRBV7-2|TRBJ2-7
TGTGCCAGCAGCTTAGACGGAAGCTCCTACGAGCAGTACTTC
CASSLDGSSYEQYF
>.|.|TRBV18|TRBJ1-2
TGTGCCAGCTCACCGATCACAGACGATGGCTACACCTTC
CASSPITDDGYTF
>.|.|TRBV7-3|TRBJ2-7
TGTGCCAGCAGCTTGGGCCGATCCTACGAGCAGTACTTC
CASSLGRSYEQYF
>.|.|TRBV2|TRBJ2-2
TGTGCCAGCAGTAGGCAGGGCCAAGGGGGGGAGCTGTTTTTT
CASSRQGQGGELFF
>.|once|TRBV6-5|TRBJ1-5
TGTGCCAGCAGTTACTCCTTTTTGGGTCAGCCCCAGCATTTT
CASSYSFLGQPQHF
>.|once|TRBV5-8|TRBJ2-1
TGTGCCAGCAGCCTGACCCGGGACGGCGGCAATGAGCAGTTCTTC
CASSLTRDGGNEQFF
>.|.|TRBV30|TRBJ2-1
TGTGCCTGGAGTGTAGGGGCTGAGCAGTTCTTC
CAWSVGAEQFF
>.|.|TRBV11-2|TRBJ1-4
TGTGCCAGCAGCTTTAGACAGAGAAATGAAAAACTGTTTTTT
CASSFRQRNEKLFF
>TRBD1|.|TRBV11-2|TRBJ2-7
TGTGCCAGCAGCTGGGACAGGCTGATGAGACACGAGCAGTACTTC
CASSWDRLMRHEQYF
>.|.|TRBV6-4|TRBJ2-1
TGTGCCAGCAGTACCGAGGACAGATCCTACAATGAGCAGTTCTTC
CASSTEDRSYNEQFF
>.|.|TRBV5-1|TRBJ1-2
TGCGCCAGCAGCTTGTCTGGGAGTGGAATACTATGGGGCTACACCTTC
CASSLSGSGILWGYTF
>TRBD2|.|TRBV9|TRBJ2-7
TGTGCCAGCAGCCCTCAGCGGGAGACTCCCGAGCAGTACTTC
CASSPQRETPEQYF
>.|.|TRBV6-5|TRBJ2-4
TGTGCCAGCGGGGAACAGGGACGTGGCGGCATTCAGTACTTC
CASGEQGRGGIQYF